This is a list of T cell receptor beta chains from one sample in a study of blood T cell repertoires in COVID-19. TCRdb's copy holds only in-frame clones and misses some; the assay was immunoSEQ multiplex PCR. The top ten clones hold 4.5% to 5% of a sample with more than 200,000 clones, around 82% of them seen once. The sequenced sample consisted of peripheral blood. The receptors here all came from a woman aged 80 or over with active or convalescent COVID-19. CDR3s include the opening cysteine and the closing phenylalanine or tryptophan.

V	J	CDR3
TRBV4-2	TRBJ1-1	CASSQGAGMNTEAFF
TRBV27	TRBJ2-7	CASSLRLAGGEQYF
TRBV5-1	TRBJ1-2	CASSLPMTPGQGGRRRYYGYTF
TRBV4-2	TRBJ2-7	CASSQDVASISEQYF
TRBV5-6	TRBJ1-1	CASSSRTGNTEAFF
TRBV5-1	TRBJ1-1	CASRDITGGSGMVAFF
TRBV30	TRBJ2-3	CAWSWGVSTDTQYF
TRBV18	TRBJ2-1	CASSPPAQYEQFF
TRBV28	TRBJ2-7	CASSLPGQGNYEQYF
TRBV3-1/TRBV3-2	TRBJ2-2	CASSHVLGQGNTGELFF
TRBV11-3	TRBJ2-2	CASSSGGRSGELFF
TRBV5-1	TRBJ2-7	CASSSQGHLYEQYF
TRBV18	TRBJ1-3	CASSPTRIGGNTIYF
TRBV6-5	TRBJ2-5	CASSRGQGPGETQYF
TRBV5-4	TRBJ1-1	CASRPGTERTEAFF
TRBV24-1	TRBJ2-1	CATSDPGTSGNEQFF
TRBV7-8	TRBJ1-6	CASSLSGQGAAPLHF
TRBV7-2	TRBJ2-7	CASSSAGLGAKQYF
TRBV5-1	TRBJ2-2	CASSSTGGETGELFF
TRBV6-5	TRBJ1-4	CASTQGATNEKLFF
TRBV3-1/TRBV3-2	TRBJ1-2	CASSLRQGINGYTF
TRBV20-1	TRBJ2-5	CSASVRSGRQETQYF
TRBV9	TRBJ1-3	CASSASTEDTIYF
TRBV19	TRBJ1-4	CATSEHQGGYPFF
TRBV29-1	TRBJ2-2	CSAYPGTVNTGELFF
TRBV10-1	TRBJ2-5	CASSPQGEGQETQYF
TRBV19	TRBJ1-3	CASSMDREASGNTIYF
TRBV28	TRBJ1-6	CASSEGTVNNSPLHF
TRBV4-2	TRBJ2-7	CASSQDISPTSGRSRNF
TRBV5-5	TRBJ1-2	CASSLAGVGYGYTF
TRBV7-9	TRBJ2-3	CASSPSGSVTDTQYF
TRBV7-9	TRBJ1-4	CASSRAGSEKLFF
TRBV4-1	TRBJ2-7	CASSQDLIASASYEQYF